The clone carrying this TCR beta chain came up many times. Its specificity is unknown. This sample is part of a study of molecular identifiers for immune sequencing clone quantification. Study results and limitations: Clonotypes surpassing 20 RNA copies contained over 98% of effector molecules, versus under 1% in naive cells.

Via MiXCR, TCRdb re-called the PCR reads, giving one row per CDR3 protein. The data show tens of thousands of distinct CDR3 sequences, 15% to 20% seen once. Per germline, CDR1 SGHVS and CDR2 FNYEAQ. V was trimmed by 5 bases and J by 4 bases, leaving 14 bases between them. This CDR3 contains 14 residues. Sorting isolated naive CD8 T cells as CD8+CD4-CCR7+CD45RA+ events. Sequencing used naive CD8+ T cells from blood, with Jurkat cell RNA spiked in. Subset: FACS-sorted CD8+CD4-CCR7+CD45RA+ naive T cells. The V call is TRBV7-6, the J call TRBJ1-1; weak D call: TRBD1 (6 bases). This TCR derives from a human donor in good health. Some libraries in this study had Jurkat cell RNA spiked in. This chain's CDR3 is CASSPGAAPTEAFF. The CDR3 bases are TGTGCCAGCAGCCCAGGGGCCGCTCCCACTGAAGCTTTCTTT. The whole variable domain, remainder taken from reference TRBV7-6 and TRBJ1-1, is GAGVSQSPRYKVTKRGQDVALRCDPISGHVSLYWYRQALGQGPEFLTYFNYEAQQDKSGLPNDRFSAERPEGSISTLTIQRTEQRDSAMYRCASSPGAAPTEAFFGQGTRLTVV.